A selection of T cell receptor beta chains follows, all from one sample in a study of blood T cell repertoires in COVID-19. This table comes from immunoSEQ multiplex PCR, and its TCRdb copy is limited to in-frame clones, with some not included. The repertoire holds about 470,000 clones, with about nine tenths as singletons. Sequencing was done on a sample of PBMCs or T cells enriched from blood (not recorded which). The receptors shown here come from a woman younger than 30 who had recovered from COVID-19. Each CDR3 is given with its conserved first and last residue. A D gene is named only where the DNA matches it firmly. Rows give clone size only sometimes, using once, few, many, or a class for an expanded clone.

V gene,D gene,clone size,J gene,CDR3 DNA,CDR3 protein
TRBV6-5,-,-,TRBJ2-1,TGTGCCAGCACCCGACGGGACAATGAGCAGTTCTTC,CASTRRDNEQFF
TRBV5-1,TRBD1,few,TRBJ1-2,TGCGCCAGCAGCTTGGTATTCTCGGGACAGGGGCCGGAGGGTGGCTACACCTTC,CASSLVFSGQGPEGGYTF
TRBV6-5,-,-,TRBJ2-7,TGTGCCAGCCTATACAGGTCTCTCTTCTCCTACGAGCAGTACTTC,CASLYRSLFSYEQYF
TRBV5-1,-,once,TRBJ1-4,TGCGCCAGCAGCTTGACAGGCACCAATGAAAAACTGTTTTTT,CASSLTGTNEKLFF
TRBV5-1,TRBD1,-,TRBJ2-7,TGCGCCAGCAGCCCTGCGGGACAGGTGGACGAGCAGTACTTC,CASSPAGQVDEQYF
TRBV5-4,-,-,TRBJ1-2,TGTGCCAGCAGCATTGACAGCTATGGCTACACCTTC,CASSIDSYGYTF
TRBV28,-,-,TRBJ2-5,TGTGCCACAGAGACATTGGGAGAGACCCAGTACTTC,CATETLGETQYF
TRBV7-2,-,-,TRBJ2-1,TGTGCCAGCAGATCTTCCGGGGGGCCCTACAATGAGCAGTTCTTC,CASRSSGGPYNEQFF
TRBV3-1/TRBV3-2,-,-,TRBJ2-7,TGTGCCAGCAGCCTGCTGGGGGGCGAGCAGTACTTC,CASSLLGGEQYF
TRBV7-9,TRBD2,once,TRBJ2-1,TGTGCCAGCAGCTTCTATGGGACTAGCGGGGGGCAACACAATGAGCAGTTCTTC,CASSFYGTSGGQHNEQFF
TRBV5-1,TRBD2,-,TRBJ2-3,TGCGCCAGCAGCTTGGTAGCGGGGTCAGTAGATACGCAGTATTTT,CASSLVAGSVDTQYF
TRBV28,TRBD1,-,TRBJ2-2,TGTGCCAGCAGGTCGACAGGGGGTATGACCGGGGAGCTGTTTTTT,CASRSTGGMTGELFF
TRBV27,-,-,TRBJ2-5,TGTGCCAGCACCTCTGACTACCTTAGGGAAGAGACCCAGTACTTC,CASTSDYLREETQYF
TRBV6-4,TRBD2,-,TRBJ2-3,TGTGCCAGCAGTGAAAGGGCTAGCGGGGGGACAGATACGCAGTATTTT,CASSERASGGTDTQYF
TRBV6-5,TRBD1,-,TRBJ1-3,TGTGCCAGCACCCGCACAGGGGGATCTGGAAACACCATATATTTT,CASTRTGGSGNTIYF